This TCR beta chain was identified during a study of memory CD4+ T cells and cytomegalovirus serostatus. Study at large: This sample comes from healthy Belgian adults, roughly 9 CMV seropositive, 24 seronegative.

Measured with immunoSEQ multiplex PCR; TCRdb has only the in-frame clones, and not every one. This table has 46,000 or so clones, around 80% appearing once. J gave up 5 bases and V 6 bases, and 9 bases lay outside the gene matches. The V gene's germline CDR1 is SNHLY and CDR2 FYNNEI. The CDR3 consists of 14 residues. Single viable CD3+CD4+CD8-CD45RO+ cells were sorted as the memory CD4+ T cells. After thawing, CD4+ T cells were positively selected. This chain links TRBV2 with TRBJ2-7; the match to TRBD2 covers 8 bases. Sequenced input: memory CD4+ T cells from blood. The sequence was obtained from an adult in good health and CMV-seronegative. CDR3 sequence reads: CASRLGSGVDEQYF. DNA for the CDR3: TGTGCCAGCAGGTTGGGTAGCGGGGTAGACGAGCAGTACTTC. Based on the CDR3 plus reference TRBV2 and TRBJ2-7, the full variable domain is EPEVTQTPSHQVTQMGQEVILRCVPISNHLYFYWYRQILGQKVEFLVSFYNNEISEKSEIFDDQFSVERPDGSNFTLKIRSTKLEDSAMYFCASRLGSGVDEQYFGPGTRLTVT.